This is a list of T cell receptor beta chains from one sample in a study of cytomegalovirus exposure and HLA in healthy donors. The table came from immunoSEQ multiplex PCR; TCRdb's copy has only in-frame clones and leaves some out. The data contain some 340,000 clones, about 85% of them singletons. The sample comprised PBMCs. These receptors were taken from a woman in her 30s in good health and CMV-seropositive. Both conserved end residues are trimmed from each CDR3.

V: TRBV21-1
length: 14
CDR3: ASSKGGPESTDTQY

V: TRBV6-1
length: 11
CDR3: ASREGSHEKLF

V: TRBV7-7
length: 11
CDR3: ASSLGQFYEQY

V: TRBV5-4
length: 15
CDR3: ASSPQRVGGDSYGYT

V: TRBV7-8
length: 13
CDR3: ASSLVGPGGTEAF

V: TRBV30
length: 11
CDR3: AWSVRQGLEQY

V: TRBV9
length: 13
CDR3: ASSVDPGLNTEAF

V: TRBV6-5
length: 13
CDR3: ASSRDRDNTGELF

V: TRBV5-6
length: 15
CDR3: ASSGRLATANTGELF

V: TRBV4-2
length: 12
CDR3: ASSQDGRNEKLF

V: TRBV6-5
length: 11
CDR3: ASCDRACVSLH

V: TRBV18
length: 15
CDR3: ASSERLAGDPSYEQY

V: TRBV6-5
length: 12
CDR3: ASSERQGNQPQH

V: TRBV6-1
length: 11
CDR3: AVWTGPGETQY

V: TRBV28
length: 13
CDR3: ASSFGDRVLSEQY

V: TRBV6-6
length: 11
CDR3: ASSSGFSYEQY

V: TRBV27
length: 14
CDR3: ASSPGGQGPYQPQH

V: TRBV5-1
length: 13
CDR3: ASSLFADLSAEAF

V: TRBV27
length: 14
CDR3: ASSPRREYDADTQY

V: TRBV7-2
length: 15
CDR3: ASSLAQGAAFNSPLH

V: TRBV19
length: 12
CDR3: ASSRDTFNYGYT

V: TRBV6-1
length: 13
CDR3: ASSETGGIFYEQY

V: TRBV6-1
length: 10
CDR3: ASSEFGGELF

V: TRBV28
length: 10
CDR3: ASSWSGNTIY

V: TRBV4-3
length: 13
CDR3: ASSQDRYSNQPQH

V: TRBV7-9
length: 12
CDR3: ASSFQGITDTQY

V: TRBV5-6
length: 15
CDR3: ASSSGTSGRASREQF